One and the same sample provided the 9 T cell receptor beta chains below, sequenced in a study of blood T cell repertoires in COVID-19. Produced via immunoSEQ multiplex PCR; TCRdb's table is partial and in-frame only. The table records around 500,000 clones, roughly 85% of them present only once. The sample taken for sequencing was peripheral blood. The source of these receptors is a human donor in a cohort sampled during active COVID-19.

This clone has only one observation. The gene calls are TRBV6-1 and TRBJ1-1, with 10 bases fitting TRBD1. V dropped 1 base and J dropped 0; count of bases not matched to a gene: 2. Per germline, CDR1 MNHNS and CDR2 SASEGT. The CDR3 has 16 residues. CDR3 protein: CASSEGTGGMNTEAFF. The CDR3 DNA follows: TGTGCCAGCAGTGAAGGGACAGGGGGTATGAACACTGAAGCTTTCTTT.

The V call is TRBV29-1, the J call TRBJ1-2; 8 bases map to TRBD1. Germline V gene lookup returns CDR1 SQVTM and CDR2 ANQGSEA. The CDR3 is made up of 13 amino acids. V dropped 4 bases and J dropped 7; count of bases not matched to a gene: 8. In DNA form, the CDR3 reads TGCAGCGTTGGGGGCAGGGGGCTAAGTGGCTACACCTTC. Translated: CSVGGRGLSGYTF.

This rearrangement joins TRBV30 to TRBJ1-1, with D perhaps matching TRBD1 (6 bases). Germline V CDR1 and CDR2: GTSNPN, SVGIG (reference sequence). The CDR3 sequence is 14 residues long. Between the trimmed V and J ends, which lost 3 bases and 4 bases, there was a span of 15 bases. The CDR3 nucleotides are TGTGCCTGGAGGGACGGCAGGGGAAGCACTGAAGCTTTCTTT. This gives the protein CAWRDGRGSTEAFF.

Worth noting for this clone: Other DNA sequences in this specimen translate into the identical CDR3. The chain uses TRBV27 and TRBJ1-1; TRBD1 matches at 7 bases. Germline CDR1 is MNHEY and CDR2 is SMNVEV (reference sequence). The junction had 9 bases not matched to a gene; V was cut back by 5 bases and J by 3 bases. This CDR3 has 15 residues. The CDR3 reads CASSLRGRGDTEAFF. As DNA, the CDR3 is TGTGCCAGCAGTCTTAGGGGGCGCGGGGACACTGAAGCTTTCTTT.

This chain joins TRBV15 and TRBJ1-4; D is unresolved. The length of the CDR3 is 16 residues. V shed 0 bases and J shed 8 bases, with 16 bases lying between them. Looked up from germline, CDR1 is LNHNV and CDR2 is YYDKDF (reference sequence). CDR3 DNA sequence: TGTGCCACCAGCAGAGATCGGGGATCATTCAGGGAAAAACTGTTTTTT. Translated: CATSRDRGSFREKLFF.

The V gene is TRBV19, the J gene TRBJ2-1; 7 positions match TRBD2. Germline V gene lookup returns CDR1 LNHDA and CDR2 SQIVND (reference sequence). The CDR3 spans 11 residues. J lost 10 bases, V lost 4 bases, and 1 base had no gene match. The CDR3 spells CASSNSGEQFF. In nucleotides, the CDR3 is TGTGCCAGTAGTAATAGCGGGGAGCAGTTCTTC.

The chain combines TRBV6-6 with TRBJ2-2; TRBD2 matches at 7 bases. V lost 0 bases to trimming and J lost 13 bases; unmatched junction nucleotides: 8. CDR3 length: 14 residues. Germline V gene lookup returns CDR1 MNHNY and CDR2 SVGAGI (reference sequence). The CDR3 sequence is CASSYSIREGRLFF. CDR3 coding DNA: TGTGCCAGCAGTTACTCGATCAGGGAGGGAAGGCTGTTTTTT.

The rearrangement links TRBV5-4 to TRBJ2-7, with 8 bases lining up with TRBD2. The CDR3 has 14 residues. J gave up 2 bases and V 2 bases, and 3 bases lay outside the gene matches. CDR1 SGHNT and CDR2 YYREEE come from the germline V gene (reference sequence). The chain's CDR3 is CASSFSGITYEQYF. In DNA form, the CDR3 reads TGTGCCAGCAGCTTTAGCGGGATTACCTACGAGCAGTACTTC.

The chain uses TRBV11-2 and TRBJ2-7, with a possible D match to TRBD2 (6 bases). The CDR3 extends over 14 amino acids. V gave up 5 bases and J gave up 2 bases, with 13 bases separating them. Looked up from germline, CDR1 is SGHAT and CDR2 is FQNNGV. Written as DNA, the CDR3 is TGTGCCAGCAGCATAACTAGCCTTCCCTACGAGCAGTACTTC. Translated: CASSITSLPYEQYF.